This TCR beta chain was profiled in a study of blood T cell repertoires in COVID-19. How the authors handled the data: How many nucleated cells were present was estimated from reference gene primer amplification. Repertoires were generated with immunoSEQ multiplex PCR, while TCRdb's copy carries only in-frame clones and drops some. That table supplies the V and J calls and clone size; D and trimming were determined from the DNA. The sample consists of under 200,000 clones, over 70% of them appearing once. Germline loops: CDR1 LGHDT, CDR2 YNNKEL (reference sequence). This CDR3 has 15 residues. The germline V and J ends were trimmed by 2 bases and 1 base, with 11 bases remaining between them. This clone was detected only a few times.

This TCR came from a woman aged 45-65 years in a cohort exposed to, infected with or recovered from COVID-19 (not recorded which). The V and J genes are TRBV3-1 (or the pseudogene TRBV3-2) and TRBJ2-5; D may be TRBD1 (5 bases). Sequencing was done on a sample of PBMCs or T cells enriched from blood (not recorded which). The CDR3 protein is CASSQPQGFQETQYF. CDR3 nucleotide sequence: TGTGCCAGCAGCCAACCCCAGGGTTTCCAAGAGACCCAGTACTTC.